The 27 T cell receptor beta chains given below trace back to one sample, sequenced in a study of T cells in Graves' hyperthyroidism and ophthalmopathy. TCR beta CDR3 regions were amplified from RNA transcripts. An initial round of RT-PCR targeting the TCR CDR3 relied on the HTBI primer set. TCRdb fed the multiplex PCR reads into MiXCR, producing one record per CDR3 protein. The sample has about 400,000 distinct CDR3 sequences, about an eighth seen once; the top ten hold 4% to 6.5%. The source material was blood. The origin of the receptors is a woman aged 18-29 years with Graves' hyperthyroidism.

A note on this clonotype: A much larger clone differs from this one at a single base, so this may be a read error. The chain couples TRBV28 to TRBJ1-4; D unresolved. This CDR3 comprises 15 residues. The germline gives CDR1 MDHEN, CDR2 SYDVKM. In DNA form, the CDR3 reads TGTGCCAGCAGCCCCTCGAGGGCAACTAATGAAAGACTGTTTTTT. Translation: CASSPSRATNERLFF.

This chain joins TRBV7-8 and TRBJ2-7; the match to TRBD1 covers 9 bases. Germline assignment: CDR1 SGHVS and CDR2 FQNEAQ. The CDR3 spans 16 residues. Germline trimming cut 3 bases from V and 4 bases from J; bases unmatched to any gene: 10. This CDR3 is CASSFATGTGSYEQYF. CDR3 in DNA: TGTGCCAGCAGCTTCGCTACCGGGACAGGGTCATACGAGCAGTACTTC.

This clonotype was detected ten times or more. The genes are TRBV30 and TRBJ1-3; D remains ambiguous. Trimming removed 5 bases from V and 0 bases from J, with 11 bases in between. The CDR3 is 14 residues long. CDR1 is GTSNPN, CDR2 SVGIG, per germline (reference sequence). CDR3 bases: TGTGCCTGGGAAGAATGGGGCTCTGGAAACACCATATATTTT. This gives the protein CAWEEWGSGNTIYF.

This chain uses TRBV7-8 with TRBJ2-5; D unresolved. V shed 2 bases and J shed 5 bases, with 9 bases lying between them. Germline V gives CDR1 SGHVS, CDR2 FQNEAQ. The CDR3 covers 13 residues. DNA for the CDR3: TGTGCCAGCAGCTTACTTAGGATCGAGACCCAGTACTTC. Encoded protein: CASSLLRIETQYF.

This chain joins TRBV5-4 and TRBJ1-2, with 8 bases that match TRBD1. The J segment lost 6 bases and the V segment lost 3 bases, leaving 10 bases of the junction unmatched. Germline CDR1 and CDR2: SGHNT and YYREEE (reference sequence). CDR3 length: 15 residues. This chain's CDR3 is CASSSRQGSWNGYTF. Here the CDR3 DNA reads TGTGCCAGCAGCTCAAGACAGGGGAGTTGGAATGGCTACACCTTC.

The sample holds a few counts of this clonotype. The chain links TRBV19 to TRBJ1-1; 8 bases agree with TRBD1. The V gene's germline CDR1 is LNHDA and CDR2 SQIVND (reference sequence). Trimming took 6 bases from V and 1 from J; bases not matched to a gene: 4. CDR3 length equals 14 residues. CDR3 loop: CASSPDRENTEAFF. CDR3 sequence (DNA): TGTGCCAGTAGCCCGGACAGGGAGAACACTGAAGCTTTCTTT.

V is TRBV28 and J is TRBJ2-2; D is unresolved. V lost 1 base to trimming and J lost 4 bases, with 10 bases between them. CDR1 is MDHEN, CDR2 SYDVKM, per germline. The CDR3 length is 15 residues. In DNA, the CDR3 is TGTGCCAGCAGTTTATACCGGGTCCTCACCGGGGAGCTGTTTTTT. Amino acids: CASSLYRVLTGELFF.

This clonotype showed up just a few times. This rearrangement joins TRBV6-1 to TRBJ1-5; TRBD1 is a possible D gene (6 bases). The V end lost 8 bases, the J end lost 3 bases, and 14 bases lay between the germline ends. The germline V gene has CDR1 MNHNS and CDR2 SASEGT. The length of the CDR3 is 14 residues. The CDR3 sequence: CASSPGEFNQPQHF. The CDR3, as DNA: TGTGCCAGCTCACCAGGGGAGTTCAATCAGCCCCAGCATTTT.

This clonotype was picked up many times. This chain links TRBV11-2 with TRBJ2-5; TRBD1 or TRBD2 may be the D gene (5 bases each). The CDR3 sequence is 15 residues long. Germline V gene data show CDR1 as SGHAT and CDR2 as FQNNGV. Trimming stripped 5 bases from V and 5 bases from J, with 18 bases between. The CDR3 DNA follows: TGTGCCAGCAGCCCCCGGACACCATCGGGGGAGACCCAGTACTTC. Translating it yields CASSPRTPSGETQYF.

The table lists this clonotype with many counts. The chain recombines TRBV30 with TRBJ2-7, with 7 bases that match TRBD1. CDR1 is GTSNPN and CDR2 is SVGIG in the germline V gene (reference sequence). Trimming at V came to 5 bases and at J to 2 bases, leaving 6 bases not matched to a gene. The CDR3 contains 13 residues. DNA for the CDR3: TGTGCCTGGGACAGGGAAGGAGCCTACGAGCAGTACTTC. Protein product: CAWDREGAYEQYF.

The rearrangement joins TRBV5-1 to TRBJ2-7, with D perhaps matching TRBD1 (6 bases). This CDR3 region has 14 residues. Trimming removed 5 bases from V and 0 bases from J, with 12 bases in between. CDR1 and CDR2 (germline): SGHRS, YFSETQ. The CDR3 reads CASRSDSSSYEQYF. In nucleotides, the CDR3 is TGCGCCAGCAGGTCGGACAGCTCCTCCTACGAGCAGTACTTC.

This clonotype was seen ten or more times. CDR3 region: CASGLGGTGEYNEQFF. The DNA for the CDR3 is TGTGCTAGTGGTTTGGGTGGGACAGGGGAATACAATGAGCAGTTCTTC. V and J are TRBV12-5 and TRBJ2-1; 10 positions match TRBD1. The CDR3 runs 16 residues. The germline gives CDR1 LGHNT, CDR2 FRNRAP. V dropped 1 base and J dropped 4; count of bases not matched to a gene: 4.

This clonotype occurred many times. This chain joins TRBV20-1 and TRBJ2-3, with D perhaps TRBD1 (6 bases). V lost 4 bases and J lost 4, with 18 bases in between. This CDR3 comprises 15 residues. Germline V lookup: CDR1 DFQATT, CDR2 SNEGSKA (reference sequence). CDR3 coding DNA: TGCAGTGCTACGCCTCAGGGGCATGCATCAGATACGCAGTATTTT. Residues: CSATPQGHASDTQYF.

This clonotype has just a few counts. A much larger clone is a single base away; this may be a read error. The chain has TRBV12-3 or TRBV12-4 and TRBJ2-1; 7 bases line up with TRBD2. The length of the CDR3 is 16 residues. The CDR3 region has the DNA TGTGCCAGCAGTCGACCCCGGGGGGAGGGGTACAATGAGCAGTCCTTC. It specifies CASSRPRGEGYNEQSF.

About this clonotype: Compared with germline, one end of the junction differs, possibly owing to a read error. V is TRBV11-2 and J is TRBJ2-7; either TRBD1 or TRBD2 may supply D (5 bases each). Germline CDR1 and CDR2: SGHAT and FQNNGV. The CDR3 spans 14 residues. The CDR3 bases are TGCGCCAGCAGCCAAGGGGTGGGGGCCTACGAGCAGTACTTC. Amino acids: CASSQGVGAYEQYF.

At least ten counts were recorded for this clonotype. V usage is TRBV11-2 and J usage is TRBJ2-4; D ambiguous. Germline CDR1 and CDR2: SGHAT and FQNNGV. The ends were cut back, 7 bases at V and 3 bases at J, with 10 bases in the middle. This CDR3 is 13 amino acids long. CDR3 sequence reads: CASKGVGKNIQYF. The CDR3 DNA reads TGTGCCAGCAAGGGTGTTGGCAAAAACATTCAGTACTTC.

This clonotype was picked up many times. The CDR3 DNA reads as TGTGCCAGCACCCCTTATGGTACAGTGAACACTGAAGCTTTCTTT. Protein product: CASTPYGTVNTEAFF. V gene TRBV27 combines with J gene TRBJ1-1; no definite D call. The germline V and J ends were trimmed by 7 bases and 0 bases, with 15 bases remaining between them. Per the germline V gene, CDR1 is MNHEY and CDR2 is SMNVEV (reference sequence). CDR3 length equals 15 residues.

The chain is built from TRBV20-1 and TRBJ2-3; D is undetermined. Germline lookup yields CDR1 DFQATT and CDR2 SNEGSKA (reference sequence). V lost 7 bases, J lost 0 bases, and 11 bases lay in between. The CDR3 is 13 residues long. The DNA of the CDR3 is TGCAGTGAAGTCTACCCTAGCACAGATACGCAGTATTTT. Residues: CSEVYPSTDTQYF.

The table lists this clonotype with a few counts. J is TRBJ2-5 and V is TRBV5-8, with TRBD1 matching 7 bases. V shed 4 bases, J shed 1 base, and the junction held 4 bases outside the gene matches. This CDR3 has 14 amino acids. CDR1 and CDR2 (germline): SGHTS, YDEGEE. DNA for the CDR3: TGTGCCAGCAGCGTCTACAGGGGCCAAGAGACCCAGTACTTC. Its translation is CASSVYRGQETQYF. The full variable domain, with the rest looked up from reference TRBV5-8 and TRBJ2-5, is EAGVTQSPTHLIKTRGQQATLRCSPISGHTSVYWYQQALGLGLQFLLWYDEGEERNRGNFPPRFSGRQFPNYSSELNVNALELEDSALYLCASSVYRGQETQYFGPGTRLLVL.

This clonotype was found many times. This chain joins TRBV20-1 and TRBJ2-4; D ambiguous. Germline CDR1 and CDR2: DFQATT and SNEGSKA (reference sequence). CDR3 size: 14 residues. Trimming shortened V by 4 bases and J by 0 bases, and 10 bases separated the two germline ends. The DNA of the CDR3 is TGCAGTGCTACAAAACAAGTAGCCAAAAACATTCAGTACTTC. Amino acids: CSATKQVAKNIQYF.

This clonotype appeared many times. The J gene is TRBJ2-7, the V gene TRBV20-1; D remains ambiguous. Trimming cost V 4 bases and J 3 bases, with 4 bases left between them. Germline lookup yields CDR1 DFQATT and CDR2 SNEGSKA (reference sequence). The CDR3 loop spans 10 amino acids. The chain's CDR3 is CSAKSYEQYF. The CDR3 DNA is TGCAGTGCTAAAAGCTACGAGCAGTACTTC.

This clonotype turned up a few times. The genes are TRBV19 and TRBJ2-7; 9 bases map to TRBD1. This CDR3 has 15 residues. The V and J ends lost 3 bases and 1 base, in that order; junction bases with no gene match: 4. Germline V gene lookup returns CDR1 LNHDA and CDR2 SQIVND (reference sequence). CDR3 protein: CASSISGQGSYEQYF. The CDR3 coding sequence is TGTGCCAGTAGTATCAGCGGACAGGGGTCCTACGAGCAGTACTTC.

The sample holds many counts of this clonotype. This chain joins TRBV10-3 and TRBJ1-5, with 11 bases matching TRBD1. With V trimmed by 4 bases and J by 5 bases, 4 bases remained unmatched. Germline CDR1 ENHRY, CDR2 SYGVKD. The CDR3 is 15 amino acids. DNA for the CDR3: TGTGCCATCAGTGCCCGGACAGGGGGCGATCAGCCCCAGCATTTT. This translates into CAISARTGGDQPQHF.

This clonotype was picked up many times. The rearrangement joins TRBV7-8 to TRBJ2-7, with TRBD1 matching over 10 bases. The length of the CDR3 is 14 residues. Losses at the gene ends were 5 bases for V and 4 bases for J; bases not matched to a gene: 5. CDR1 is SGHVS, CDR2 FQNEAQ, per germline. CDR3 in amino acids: CASSPGQGKYEQYF. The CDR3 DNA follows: TGTGCCAGCAGCCCGGGACAGGGGAAGTACGAGCAGTACTTC.

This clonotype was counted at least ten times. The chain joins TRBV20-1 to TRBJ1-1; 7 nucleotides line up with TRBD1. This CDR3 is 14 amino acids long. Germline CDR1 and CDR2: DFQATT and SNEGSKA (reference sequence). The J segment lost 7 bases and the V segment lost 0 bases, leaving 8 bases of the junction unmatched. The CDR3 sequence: CSARDRGQVGEAFF. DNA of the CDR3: TGCAGTGCTAGAGATCGAGGACAGGTCGGTGAAGCTTTCTTT.

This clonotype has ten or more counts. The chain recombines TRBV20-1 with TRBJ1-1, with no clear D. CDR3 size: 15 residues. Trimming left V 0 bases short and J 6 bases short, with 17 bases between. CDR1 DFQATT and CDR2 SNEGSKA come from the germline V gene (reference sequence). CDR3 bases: TGCAGTGCTAGAGATCGTGGCAAGGAGAGGGCTGAAGCTTTCTTT. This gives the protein CSARDRGKERAEAFF.

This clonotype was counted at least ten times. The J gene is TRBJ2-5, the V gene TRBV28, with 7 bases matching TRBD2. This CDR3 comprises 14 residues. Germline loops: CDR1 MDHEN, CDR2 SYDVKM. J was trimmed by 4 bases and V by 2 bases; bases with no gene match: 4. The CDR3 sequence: CASSLRGERETQYF. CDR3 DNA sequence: TGTGCCAGCAGTTTACGGGGGGAGAGAGAGACCCAGTACTTC.